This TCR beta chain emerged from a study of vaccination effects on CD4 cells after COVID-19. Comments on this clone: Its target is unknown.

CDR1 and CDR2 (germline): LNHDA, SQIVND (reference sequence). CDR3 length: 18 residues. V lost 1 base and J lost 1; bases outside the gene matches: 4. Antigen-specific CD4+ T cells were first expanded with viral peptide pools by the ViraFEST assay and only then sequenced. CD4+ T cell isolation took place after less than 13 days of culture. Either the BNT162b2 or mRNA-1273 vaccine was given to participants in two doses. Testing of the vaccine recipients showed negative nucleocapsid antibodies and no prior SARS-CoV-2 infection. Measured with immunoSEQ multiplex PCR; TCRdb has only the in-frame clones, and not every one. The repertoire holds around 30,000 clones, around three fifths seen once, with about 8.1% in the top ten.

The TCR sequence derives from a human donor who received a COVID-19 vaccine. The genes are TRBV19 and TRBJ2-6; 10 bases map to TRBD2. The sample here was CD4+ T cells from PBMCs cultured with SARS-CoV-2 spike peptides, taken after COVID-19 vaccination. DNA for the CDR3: TGTGCCAGTAGTATAGGACTAGCGGGCGGGTCTGGGGCCAACGTCCTGACTTTC. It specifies CASSIGLAGGSGANVLTF.